This T cell receptor (beta chain) was found in a study of T cell responses to AZD1222 COVID-19 vaccine. Study-wide findings and caveats: Spike-specific TCRs gained breadth and depth after people received two AZD1222 doses. Most donors were white British and more were female, and clonal diversity was possibly underestimated. Regions 160-218 and 743-854 dominated among vaccine-associated CD4 TCRs spanning spike. As reported, nearly half of all spike-specific TCRs target variant regions that are unmutated.

Comment on this clone: The antigen is not known.

Sequencing was performed with immunoSEQ multiplex PCR; in TCRdb, only in-frame clones are kept and a portion is missing. Here the sample spans over 100,000 clones, over 75% being singletons. CDR3 length equals 12 residues. V was shortened by 0 bases and J by 4 bases, with 3 bases between the two germline ends. The germline V gene has CDR1 SGHRS and CDR2 YFSETQ. This TCR derives from an adult in good health. The specimen was peripheral blood, collected on day 0 of AZD1222 vaccination. The V call is TRBV5-1, the J call TRBJ2-3; D gene ambiguous. CDR3 amino acids: CASSLVSDTQYF. In DNA form, the CDR3 reads TGCGCCAGCAGCTTGGTTTCAGATACGCAGTATTTT.